These 17 T cell receptor beta chains were all obtained from the same sample, sequenced in a study of CD4 T cells in relation to SARS-CoV-2 and coronaviruses. Their specific antigens are unknown. Assay used: immunoSEQ multiplex PCR; TCRdb lists only in-frame clones, some missing. Of fewer than 14,000 clones detected, roughly 84% appear once; the ten largest clones hold around a quarter. The unexposed donors gave CD4+ T cells in about 2011-2019, prior to COVID-19. CD4+ T cells were isolated from the cells after more than nine days of culture. Sequencing used CD4+ T cells from PBMCs, cultured in vitro. Source of these receptors: a human donor in good health.

CDR3 amino acids: CASSVDRDAPLHF. CDR3 nucleotide sequence: TGTGCCAGCAGTGTCGACAGGGACGCACCCCTCCACTTT. The rearrangement links TRBV6-4 to TRBJ1-6; 7 bases are a match to TRBD1. The CDR3 spans 13 residues. V lost 4 bases, J lost 11 bases, and 5 bases stayed unmatched. Germline assignment: CDR1 MRHNA and CDR2 SNTAGT.

The rearrangement joins TRBV6-5 to TRBJ1-5, with a tentative D call TRBD1 (5 bases). Trimming removed 4 bases at V and 2 bases at J, with 12 bases between. The germline CDR1 and CDR2 sequences are MNHEY and SVGAGI. The CDR3 is made up of 15 amino acids. The CDR3 DNA sequence: TGTGCCAGCAGTTCCACACGGGACGGCAATCAGCCCCAGCATTTT. Protein product: CASSSTRDGNQPQHF.

The chain recombines TRBV2 with TRBJ1-6; a possible D gene is TRBD1 (6 bases). The length of the CDR3 is 13 residues. V lost 4 bases and J 8 bases, leaving 9 bases between the germline ends. CDR1 and CDR2 (germline): SNHLY, FYNNEI. CDR3: CASSGTAYSPLHF. CDR3 nucleotides: TGTGCCAGCAGTGGGACAGCTTATTCACCCCTCCACTTT.

J is TRBJ1-2 and V is TRBV29-1; D possibly corresponds to TRBD1 (6 bases). Per germline, CDR1 SQVTM and CDR2 ANQGSEA. The V gene lost 4 bases and the J gene lost 7 bases, with 13 bases spanning the gap. There are 12 residues in the CDR3. The CDR3 protein is CSVGNRESGYTF. The DNA of the CDR3 is TGCAGCGTTGGGAACAGGGAATCTGGCTACACCTTC.

This chain connects TRBV7-2 to TRBJ1-4; D is uncertain. Germline V CDR1 and CDR2: SGHTA, FQGNSA. With 8 bases removed from V and 0 bases from J, the gap between germline ends came to 7 bases. This CDR3 has 13 residues. CDR3: CASRMPTNEKLFF. The DNA for the CDR3 is TGTGCCAGCCGGATGCCAACTAATGAAAAACTGTTTTTT.

The V call is TRBV7-8, the J call TRBJ2-5; 14 nucleotides agree with TRBD2. V shed 5 bases and J 3 bases; nucleotides not matched to a gene: 14. Germline V lookup: CDR1 SGHVS, CDR2 FQNEAQ. CDR3 length equals 19 residues. This CDR3 is CASSSGLAGGSPIEETQYF. CDR3 nucleotides: TGTGCCAGCAGCAGCGGACTAGCGGGGGGCTCCCCTATTGAAGAGACCCAGTACTTC.

The chain combines TRBV7-8 with TRBJ1-2; TRBD1 is a possible D gene (6 bases). The CDR3 is 14 residues long. Germline assignment: CDR1 SGHVS and CDR2 FQNEAQ. Trimming removed 4 bases from V and 4 bases from J, with 13 bases in between. CDR3 residues: CASSSTGGAYGYTF. The CDR3, as DNA: TGTGCCAGCAGCTCCACGGGGGGCGCCTATGGCTACACCTTC.

The chain joins TRBV18 to TRBJ2-4, with a weak D call TRBD1 (5 bases). Trimming left V 3 bases short and J 2 bases short, with 14 bases between. CDR1 and CDR2 from the germline V gene are KGHSH and LQKENI. This CDR3 comprises 16 residues. This CDR3 reads CASSPQGLYSKNIQYF. Here the CDR3 DNA reads TGTGCCAGCTCACCGCAGGGTTTATATTCCAAAAACATTCAGTACTTC. Combining the CDR3 with reference TRBV18 and TRBJ2-4 gives the whole variable domain NAGVMQNPRHLVRRRGQEARLRCSPMKGHSHVYWYRQLPEEGLKFMVYLQKENIIDESGMPKERFSAEFPKEGPSILRIQQVVRGDSAAYFCASSPQGLYSKNIQYFGAGTRLSVL.

This clone occurred once. The chain uses TRBV4-3 and TRBJ2-3; possible D gene TRBD1, 5 bases. The CDR3 length is 15 residues. Trimming removed 0 bases from V and 6 bases from J, with 13 bases in between. CDR1 is LGHNA and CDR2 is YSLEER in the germline V gene. The CDR3 spells CASSQEWQPGDTQYF. The CDR3 coding sequence is TGCGCCAGCAGCCAAGAGTGGCAGCCAGGGGATACGCAGTATTTT.

The chain recombines TRBV7-9 with TRBJ1-2; 7 bases map to TRBD1. Germline lookup yields CDR1 SEHNR and CDR2 FQNEAQ (reference sequence). CDR3 length: 13 residues. The CDR3 spells CLAGTDTNYGYTF. The DNA of the CDR3 is TGTCTAGCCGGGACAGATACTAACTATGGCTACACCTTC.

This clone came up a few times. This chain uses TRBV21-1 with TRBJ1-6; the tabulated D call, TRBD1, remains unverified against the DNA. TRBV21-1 is tagged as a pseudogene. The CDR3 spans 21 residues. The CDR3 DNA reads as TGTGCCAGCAGCGCCCCGGGACAGCCTAGTAATCTGAGCTCCTATAATTCACCCCTCCACTTT. It yields the protein CASSAPGQPSNLSSYNSPLHF.

This sequence joins TRBV4-1 and TRBJ2-3; D is uncertain. The V end lost 8 bases, the J end lost 0 bases, and 15 bases lay between the germline ends. Germline CDR1 and CDR2: MGHRA and YSYEKL. The CDR3 consists of 15 residues. CDR3 nucleotides: TGCGCCAGCCGAAACTTAGGAGCTAGCACAGATACGCAGTATTTT. This translates into CASRNLGASTDTQYF.

This chain joins TRBV19 and TRBJ2-1; no firm D call. Trimming removed 10 bases at V and 4 bases at J, with 23 bases between. Germline CDR1 LNHDA, CDR2 SQIVND (reference sequence). CDR3 length: 16 amino acids. CDR3 in amino acids: CATSPPTEKGYNEQFF. Written as DNA, the CDR3 is TGTGCCACCTCCCCCCCGACGGAAAAAGGGTACAATGAGCAGTTCTTC.

The gene calls are TRBV2 and TRBJ2-7, with a possible D match to TRBD1 (5 bases). Germline lookup yields CDR1 SNHLY and CDR2 FYNNEI. V lost 8 bases and J 7 bases, leaving 18 bases between the germline ends. CDR3 length: 13 residues. The CDR3 protein is CASLRADAVEQYF. DNA for the CDR3: TGTGCCAGCCTCAGGGCGGATGCAGTGGAGCAGTACTTC.

The table lists this clone with a count of one. J is TRBJ2-5 and V is TRBV5-6; D perhaps matches TRBD1 (5 bases). V lost 6 bases and J lost 6, with 27 bases in between. Germline V lookup: CDR1 SGHDT, CDR2 YYEEEE. This CDR3 region has 17 residues. The CDR3 bases are TGTGCCAGCAACCCCCGGTTCGGCAGGGAAGAAGGACAGACCCAGTACTTC. As protein: CASNPRFGREEGQTQYF.

The V gene is TRBV18, the J gene TRBJ2-6; 8 nucleotides agree with TRBD2. V lost 2 bases and J lost 0; bases outside the gene matches: 9. This CDR3 is 19 amino acids long. Germline loops: CDR1 KGHSH, CDR2 LQKENI. Here the CDR3 reads CASSPMRSGSFSGANVLTF. The CDR3 DNA sequence: TGTGCCAGCTCACCAATGCGGAGCGGGAGCTTCTCTGGGGCCAACGTCCTGACTTTC.

This clone was counted between two and nine times. The rearrangement uses TRBV6-1 and TRBJ1-2; perhaps TRBD1 as D (5 bases). This CDR3 spans 13 amino acids. V lost 3 bases and J lost 8, with 13 bases in between. Germline CDR1 MNHNS, CDR2 SASEGT. DNA of the CDR3: TGTGCCAGCAGTGATGGGAGGGGAAAGGGCTACACCTTC. Residues: CASSDGRGKGYTF.